This TCR beta chain came from a study of shared clonotypes between healthy human individuals. This clone was observed a few times. Germline V lookup: CDR1 MGHDK, CDR2 SYGVNS. The trim removed 1 base at V and 6 bases at J, leaving 9 bases unmatched. This CDR3 comprises 16 residues. Libraries were prepared by immunoSEQ multiplex PCR; TCRdb keeps only in-frame clonotypes and omits some of them. The sample carries a few million clones, 90% to 95% recorded once. The chain recombines TRBV25-1 with TRBJ2-3; 8 bases are a match to TRBD2. The material sequenced was naive CD4+ T cells sorted from blood. Subset reported: CD45RA+ positively selected. This TCR derives from a man younger than 35 in good health. Here the CDR3 reads CASSESVAGNGDTQYF. The CDR3, as DNA: TGTGCCAGCAGTGAATCCGTAGCGGGGAACGGGGATACGCAGTATTTT.